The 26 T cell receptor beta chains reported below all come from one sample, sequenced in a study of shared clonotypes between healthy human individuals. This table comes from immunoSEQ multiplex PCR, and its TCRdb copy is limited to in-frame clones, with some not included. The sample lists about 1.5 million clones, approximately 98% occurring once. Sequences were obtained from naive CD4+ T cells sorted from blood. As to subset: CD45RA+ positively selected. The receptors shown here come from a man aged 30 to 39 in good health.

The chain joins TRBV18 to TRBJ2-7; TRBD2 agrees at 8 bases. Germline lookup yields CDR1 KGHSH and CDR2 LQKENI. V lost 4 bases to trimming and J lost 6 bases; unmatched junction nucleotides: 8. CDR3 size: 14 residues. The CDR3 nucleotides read TGTGCCAGCTCACGCGAGGCGGGAGGAGGCGAGCAGTACTTC. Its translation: CASSREAGGGEQYF.

CDR3 DNA: TGTGCCAGTAGTCAAGGACAGGGGGTTCAGCCCCAGCATTTT. Its translation is CASSQGQGVQPQHF. The rearrangement uses TRBV19 and TRBJ1-5; 10 nucleotides match TRBD1. Trimming removed 5 bases from V and 6 bases from J; junction bases left unmatched: 4. Germline V lookup: CDR1 LNHDA, CDR2 SQIVND (reference sequence). The CDR3 is 14 residues long. The whole variable domain, remainder taken from reference TRBV19 and TRBJ1-5, is DGGITQSPKYLFRKEGQNVTLSCEQNLNHDAMYWYRQDPGQGLRLIYYSQIVNDFQKGDIAEGYSVSREKKESFPLTVTSAQKNPTAFYLCASSQGQGVQPQHFGDGTRLSIL.

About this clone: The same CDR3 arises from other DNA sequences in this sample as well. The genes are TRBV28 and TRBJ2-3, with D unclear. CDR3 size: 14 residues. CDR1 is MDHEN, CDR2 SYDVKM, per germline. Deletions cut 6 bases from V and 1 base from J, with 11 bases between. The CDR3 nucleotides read TGTGCCAGCAGCCCTGTACGGGGCACAGATACGCAGTATTTT. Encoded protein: CASSPVRGTDTQYF.

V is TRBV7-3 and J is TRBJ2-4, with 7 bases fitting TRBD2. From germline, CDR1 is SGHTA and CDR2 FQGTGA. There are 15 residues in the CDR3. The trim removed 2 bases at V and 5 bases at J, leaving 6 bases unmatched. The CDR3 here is CASSLFPGGENIQYF. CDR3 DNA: TGTGCCAGCAGCTTATTTCCGGGGGGAGAAAACATTCAGTACTTC.

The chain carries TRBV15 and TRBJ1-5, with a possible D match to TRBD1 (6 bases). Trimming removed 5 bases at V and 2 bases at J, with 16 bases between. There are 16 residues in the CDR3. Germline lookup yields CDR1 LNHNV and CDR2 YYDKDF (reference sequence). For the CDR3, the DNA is TGTGCCACCAGCTCTCGGAAGGGGGGCGGCAATCAGCCCCAGCATTTT. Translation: CATSSRKGGGNQPQHF. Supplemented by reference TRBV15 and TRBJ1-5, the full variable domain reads DAMVIQNPRYQVTQFGKPVTLSCSQTLNHNVMYWYQQKSSQAPKLLFHYYDKDFNNEADTPDNFQSRRPNTSFCFLDIRSPGLGDTAMYLCATSSRKGGGNQPQHFGDGTRLSIL.

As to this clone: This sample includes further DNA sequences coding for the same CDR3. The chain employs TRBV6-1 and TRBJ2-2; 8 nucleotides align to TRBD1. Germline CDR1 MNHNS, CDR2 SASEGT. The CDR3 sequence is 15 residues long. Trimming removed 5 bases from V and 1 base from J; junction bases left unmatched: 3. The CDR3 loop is CASSRDRRNTGELFF. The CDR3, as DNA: TGTGCCAGCAGTAGGGACAGGCGGAACACCGGGGAGCTGTTTTTT.

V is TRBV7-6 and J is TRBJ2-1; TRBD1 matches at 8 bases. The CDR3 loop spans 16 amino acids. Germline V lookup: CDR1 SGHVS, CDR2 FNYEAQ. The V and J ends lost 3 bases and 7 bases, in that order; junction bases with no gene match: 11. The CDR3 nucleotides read TGTGCCAGCAGCTTTCTCCAGGGGGCTTCGGGGAATGAGCAGTTCTTC. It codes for CASSFLQGASGNEQFF. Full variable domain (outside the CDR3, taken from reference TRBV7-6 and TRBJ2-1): GAGVSQSPRYKVTKRGQDVALRCDPISGHVSLYWYRQALGQGPEFLTYFNYEAQQDKSGLPNDRFSAERPEGSISTLTIQRTEQRDSAMYRCASSFLQGASGNEQFFGPGTRLTVL.

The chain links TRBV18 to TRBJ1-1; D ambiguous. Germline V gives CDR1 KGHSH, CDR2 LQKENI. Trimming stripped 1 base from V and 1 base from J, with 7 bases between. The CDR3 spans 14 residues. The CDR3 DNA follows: TGTGCCAGCTCACCACTCTCCTCGAACACTGAAGCTTTCTTT. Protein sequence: CASSPLSSNTEAFF.

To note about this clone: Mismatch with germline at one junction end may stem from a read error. CDR3 protein: CASSLRQVSSEQYF. In DNA, the CDR3 is TGTGCCAGCAGTTTGCGACAGGTTTCCTCCGAGCAGTACTTC. V is TRBV6-5 and J is TRBJ2-7, with a weak D call TRBD1 (6 bases). Germline V gene lookup returns CDR1 MNHEY and CDR2 SVGAGI. CDR3 length: 14 amino acids.

The CDR3 DNA sequence: TGCAGCGTTGGGCAGGGAGAACAGCCCCAGCATTTT. It yields the protein CSVGQGEQPQHF. This chain links TRBV29-1 with TRBJ1-5, with D maybe TRBD1 (5 bases). The germline V gene has CDR1 SQVTM and CDR2 ANQGSEA. CDR3 size: 12 residues. The V end was cut by 4 bases, the J end by 7 bases, with 11 bases between.

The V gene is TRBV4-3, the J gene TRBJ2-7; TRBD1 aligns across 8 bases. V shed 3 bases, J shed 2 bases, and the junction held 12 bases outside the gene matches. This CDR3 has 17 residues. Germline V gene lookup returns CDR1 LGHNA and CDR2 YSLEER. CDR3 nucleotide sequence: TGCGCCAGCAGCCACCAAGGAGGACAGGGAAGTGCCTACGAGCAGTACTTC. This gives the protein CASSHQGGQGSAYEQYF.

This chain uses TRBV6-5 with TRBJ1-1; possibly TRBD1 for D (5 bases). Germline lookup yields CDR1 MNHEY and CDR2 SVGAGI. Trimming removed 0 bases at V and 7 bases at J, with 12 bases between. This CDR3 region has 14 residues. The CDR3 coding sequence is TGTGCCAGCAGTTACTCGGGGCAGGTAAATGAAGCTTTCTTT. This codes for CASSYSGQVNEAFF.

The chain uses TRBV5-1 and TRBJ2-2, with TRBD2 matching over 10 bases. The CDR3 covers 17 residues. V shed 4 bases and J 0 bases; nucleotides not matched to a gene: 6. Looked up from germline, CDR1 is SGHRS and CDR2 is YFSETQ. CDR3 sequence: CASSALAGGTNTGELFF. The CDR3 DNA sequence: TGCGCCAGCAGCGCGTTAGCGGGAGGCACGAACACCGGGGAGCTGTTTTTT.

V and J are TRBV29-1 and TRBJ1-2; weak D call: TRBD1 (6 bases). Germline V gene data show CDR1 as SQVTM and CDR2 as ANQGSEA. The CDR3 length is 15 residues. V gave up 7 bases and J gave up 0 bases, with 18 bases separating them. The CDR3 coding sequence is TGCAGCGCCCTAGGTGGGGGCCTCTCTAACTATGGCTACACCTTC. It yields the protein CSALGGGLSNYGYTF. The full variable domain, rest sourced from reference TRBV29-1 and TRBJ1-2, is SAVISQKPSRDICQRGTSLTIQCQVDSQVTMMFWYRQQPGQSLTLIATANQGSEATYESGFVIDKFPISRPNLTFSTLTVSNMSPEDSSIYLCSALGGGLSNYGYTFGSGTRLTVV.

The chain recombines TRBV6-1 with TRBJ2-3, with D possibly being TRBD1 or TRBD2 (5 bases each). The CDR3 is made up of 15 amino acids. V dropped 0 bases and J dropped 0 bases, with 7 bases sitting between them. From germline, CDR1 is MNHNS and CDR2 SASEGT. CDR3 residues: CASSEAWGSTDTQYF. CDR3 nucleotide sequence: TGTGCCAGCAGTGAAGCCTGGGGGAGCACAGATACGCAGTATTTT.

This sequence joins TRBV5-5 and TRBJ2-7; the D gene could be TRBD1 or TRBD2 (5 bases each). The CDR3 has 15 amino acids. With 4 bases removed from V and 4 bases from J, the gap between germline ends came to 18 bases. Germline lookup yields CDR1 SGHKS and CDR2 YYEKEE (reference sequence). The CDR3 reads CASSPRGTGTYEQYF. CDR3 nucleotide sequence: TGTGCCAGCAGCCCTCGGGGTACCGGGACGTACGAGCAGTACTTC.

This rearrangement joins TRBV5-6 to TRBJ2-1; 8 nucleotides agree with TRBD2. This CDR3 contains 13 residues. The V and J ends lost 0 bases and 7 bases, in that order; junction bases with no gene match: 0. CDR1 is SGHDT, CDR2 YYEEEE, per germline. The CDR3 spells CASSLGLANEQFF. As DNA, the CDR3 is TGTGCCAGCAGCTTGGGACTAGCGAATGAGCAGTTCTTC.

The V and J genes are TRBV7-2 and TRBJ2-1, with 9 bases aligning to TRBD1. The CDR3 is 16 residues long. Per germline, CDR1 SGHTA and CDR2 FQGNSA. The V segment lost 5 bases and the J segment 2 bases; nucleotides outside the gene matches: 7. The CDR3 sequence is CASSPGTGRPYNEQFF. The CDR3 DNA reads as TGTGCCAGCAGCCCAGGGACAGGGAGGCCCTACAATGAGCAGTTCTTC.

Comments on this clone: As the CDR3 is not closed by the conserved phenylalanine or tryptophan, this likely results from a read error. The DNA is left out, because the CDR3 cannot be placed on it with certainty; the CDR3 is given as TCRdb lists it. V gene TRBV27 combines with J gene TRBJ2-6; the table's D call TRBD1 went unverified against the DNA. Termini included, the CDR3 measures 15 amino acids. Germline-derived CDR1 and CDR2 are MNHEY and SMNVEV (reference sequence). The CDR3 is CASRLPDLIEGTRDN.

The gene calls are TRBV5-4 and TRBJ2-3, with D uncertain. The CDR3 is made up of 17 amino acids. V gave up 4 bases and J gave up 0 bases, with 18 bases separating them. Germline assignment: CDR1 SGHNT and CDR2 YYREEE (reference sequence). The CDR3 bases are TGTGCCAGCAGCCTGCCTGCGGCTGTGACAAGCACAGATACGCAGTATTTT. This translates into CASSLPAAVTSTDTQYF. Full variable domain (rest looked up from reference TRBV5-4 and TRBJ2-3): ETGVTQSPTHLIKTRGQQVTLRCSSQSGHNTVSWYQQALGQGPQFIFQYYREEENGRGNFPPRFSGLQFPNYSSELNVNALELDDSALYLCASSLPAAVTSTDTQYFGPGTRLTVL.

The CDR3 loop is CAIRSDGKNTGELFF. Here the CDR3 DNA reads TGTGCCATCAGGTCGGACGGGAAAAACACCGGGGAGCTGTTTTTT. This sequence joins TRBV10-3 and TRBJ2-2; weak D call: TRBD2 (5 bases). The length of the CDR3 is 15 residues. Trimming shortened V by 6 bases and J by 2 bases, and 13 bases separated the two germline ends. Germline loops: CDR1 ENHRY, CDR2 SYGVKD.

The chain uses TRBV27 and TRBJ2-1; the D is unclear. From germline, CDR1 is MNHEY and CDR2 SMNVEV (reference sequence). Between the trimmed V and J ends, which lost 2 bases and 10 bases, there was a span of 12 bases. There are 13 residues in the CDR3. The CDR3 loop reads CASSLDFKDEQFF. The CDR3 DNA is TGTGCCAGCAGTTTAGATTTCAAGGACGAGCAGTTCTTC.

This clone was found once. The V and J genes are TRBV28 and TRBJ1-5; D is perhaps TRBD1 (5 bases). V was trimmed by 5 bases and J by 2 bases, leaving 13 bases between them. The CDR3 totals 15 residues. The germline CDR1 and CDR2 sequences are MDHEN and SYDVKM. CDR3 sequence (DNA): TGTGCCAGCAGTCTACCCAGGGAAGGCAATCAGCCCCAGCATTTT. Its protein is CASSLPREGNQPQHF.

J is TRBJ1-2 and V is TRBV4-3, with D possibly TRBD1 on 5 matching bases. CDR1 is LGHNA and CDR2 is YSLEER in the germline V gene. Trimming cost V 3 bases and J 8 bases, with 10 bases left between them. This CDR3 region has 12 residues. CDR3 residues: CASSQGVRGYTF. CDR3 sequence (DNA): TGCGCCAGCAGCCAGGGGGTTCGGGGCTACACCTTC.

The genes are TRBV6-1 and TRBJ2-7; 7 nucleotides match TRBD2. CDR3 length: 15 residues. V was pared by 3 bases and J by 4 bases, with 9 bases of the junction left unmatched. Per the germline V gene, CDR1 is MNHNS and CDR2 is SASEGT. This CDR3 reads CASSDPAGRGYEQYF. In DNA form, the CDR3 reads TGTGCCAGCAGTGATCCGGCAGGGCGGGGGTACGAGCAGTACTTC.

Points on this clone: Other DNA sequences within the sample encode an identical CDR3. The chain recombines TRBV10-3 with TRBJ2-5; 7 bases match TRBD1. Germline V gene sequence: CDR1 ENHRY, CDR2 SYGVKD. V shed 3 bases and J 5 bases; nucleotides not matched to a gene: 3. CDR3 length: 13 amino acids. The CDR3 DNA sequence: TGTGCCATCAGTGAAGGGGGCCGGGAGACCCAGTACTTC. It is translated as CAISEGGRETQYF.